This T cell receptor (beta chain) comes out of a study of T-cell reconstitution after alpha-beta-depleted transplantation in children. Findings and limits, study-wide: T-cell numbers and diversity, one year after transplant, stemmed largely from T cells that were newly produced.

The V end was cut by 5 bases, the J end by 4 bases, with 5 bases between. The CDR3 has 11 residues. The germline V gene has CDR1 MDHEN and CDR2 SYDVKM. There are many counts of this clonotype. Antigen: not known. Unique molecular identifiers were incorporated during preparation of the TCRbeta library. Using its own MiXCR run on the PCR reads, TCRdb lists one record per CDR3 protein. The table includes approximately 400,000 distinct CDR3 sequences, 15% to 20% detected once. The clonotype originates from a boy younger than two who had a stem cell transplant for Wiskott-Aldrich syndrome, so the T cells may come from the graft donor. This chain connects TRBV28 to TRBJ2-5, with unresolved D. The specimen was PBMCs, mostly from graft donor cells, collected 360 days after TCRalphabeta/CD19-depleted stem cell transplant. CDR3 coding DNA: TGTGCCAGCAGTGAGACAGAGACCCAGTACTTC. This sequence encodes CASSETETQYF.